This TCR beta chain came from a study of response to subunit inactivated influenza vaccine. The study's findings and limits: With each seasonal influenza vaccination, the authors suggested, few new T cells are recruited.

The sample holds many counts of this clonotype. What it binds is unknown. TCRdb ran MiXCR on the RT-PCR reads and lists one entry per CDR3 protein. Found here are hundreds of thousands of distinct CDR3 sequences, about 18% of them singletons; the top ten hold approximately 11%. The CDR3 covers 15 residues. Germline CDR1 reads SGHRS; CDR2 reads YFSETQ. Trimming took 4 bases from V and 6 from J, leaving 16 bases between them. This chain connects TRBV5-1 to TRBJ2-2; weak D call: TRBD1 (5 bases). Source: PBMCs from blood, taken 4 to 6 days after vaccination. The clonotype comes from a man in his fifties or sixties who received an inactivated influenza vaccine. CDR3 protein: CASSLRTTSAGELFF. Here the CDR3 DNA reads TGCGCCAGCAGCCTCAGGACAACCTCCGCCGGGGAGCTGTTTTTT.